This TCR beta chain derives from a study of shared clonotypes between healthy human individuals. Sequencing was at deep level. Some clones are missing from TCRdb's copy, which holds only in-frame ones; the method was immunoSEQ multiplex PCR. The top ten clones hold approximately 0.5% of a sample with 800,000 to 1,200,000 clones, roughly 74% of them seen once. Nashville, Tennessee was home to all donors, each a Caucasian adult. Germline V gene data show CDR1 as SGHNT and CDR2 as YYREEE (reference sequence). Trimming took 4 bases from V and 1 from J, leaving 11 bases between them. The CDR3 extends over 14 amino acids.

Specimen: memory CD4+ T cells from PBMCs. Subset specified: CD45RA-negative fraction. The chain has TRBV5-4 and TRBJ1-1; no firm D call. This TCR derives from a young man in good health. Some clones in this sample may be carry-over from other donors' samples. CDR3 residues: CASSPQLWNTEAFF. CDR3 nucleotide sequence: TGTGCCAGCAGCCCCCAGTTATGGAACACTGAAGCTTTCTTT.